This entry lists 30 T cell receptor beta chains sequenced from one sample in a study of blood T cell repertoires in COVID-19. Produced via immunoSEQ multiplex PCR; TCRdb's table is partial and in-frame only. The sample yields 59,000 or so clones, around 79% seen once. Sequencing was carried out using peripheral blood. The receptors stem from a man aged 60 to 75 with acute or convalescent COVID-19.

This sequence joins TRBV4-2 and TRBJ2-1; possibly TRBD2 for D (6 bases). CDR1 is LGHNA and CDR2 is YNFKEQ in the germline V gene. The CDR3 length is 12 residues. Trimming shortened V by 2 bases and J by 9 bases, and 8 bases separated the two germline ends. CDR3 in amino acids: CASSQSSAEQFF. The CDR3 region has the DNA TGTGCCAGCAGCCAATCTAGCGCTGAGCAGTTCTTC.

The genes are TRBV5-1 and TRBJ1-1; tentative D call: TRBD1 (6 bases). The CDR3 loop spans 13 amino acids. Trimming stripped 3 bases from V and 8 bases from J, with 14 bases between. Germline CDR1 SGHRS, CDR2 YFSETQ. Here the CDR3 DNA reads TGCGCCAGCAGCTCAGGACAGAGTAGGGAAGCTTTCTTT. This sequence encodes CASSSGQSREAFF.

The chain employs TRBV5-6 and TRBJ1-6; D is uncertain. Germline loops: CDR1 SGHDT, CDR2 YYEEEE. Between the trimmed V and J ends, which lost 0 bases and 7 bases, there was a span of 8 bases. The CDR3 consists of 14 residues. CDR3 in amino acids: CASSLGVSNSPLHF. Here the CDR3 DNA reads TGTGCCAGCAGCTTGGGGGTTAGCAATTCACCCCTCCACTTT.

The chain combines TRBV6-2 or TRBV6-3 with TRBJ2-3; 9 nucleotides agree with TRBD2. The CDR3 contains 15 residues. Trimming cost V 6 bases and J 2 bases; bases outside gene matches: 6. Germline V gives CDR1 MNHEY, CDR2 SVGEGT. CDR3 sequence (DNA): TGTGCCAGCAGCCGGGGACTAGCAGCCACAGATACGCAGTATTTT. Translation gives CASSRGLAATDTQYF.

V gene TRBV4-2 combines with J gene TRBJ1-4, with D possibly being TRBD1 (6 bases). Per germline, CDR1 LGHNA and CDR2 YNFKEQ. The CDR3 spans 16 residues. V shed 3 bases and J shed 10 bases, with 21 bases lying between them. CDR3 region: CASSHNPRTARPKLFF. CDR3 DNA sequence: TGTGCCAGCAGCCACAATCCCCGGACAGCCCGTCCAAAACTGTTTTTT.

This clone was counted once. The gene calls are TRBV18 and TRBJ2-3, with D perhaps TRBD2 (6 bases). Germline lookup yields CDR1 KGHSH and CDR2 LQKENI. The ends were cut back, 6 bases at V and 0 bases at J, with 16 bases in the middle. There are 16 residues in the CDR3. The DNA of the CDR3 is TGTGCCAGCTCCCCGAAGGAGGGAGTAAGCACAGATACGCAGTATTTT. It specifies CASSPKEGVSTDTQYF.

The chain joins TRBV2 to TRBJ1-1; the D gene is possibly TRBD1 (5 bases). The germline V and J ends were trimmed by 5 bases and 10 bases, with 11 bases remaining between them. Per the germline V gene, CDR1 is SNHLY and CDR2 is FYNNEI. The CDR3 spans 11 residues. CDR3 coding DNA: TGTGCCAGCAGTTTCCCAGGGTTAGCTTTCTTT. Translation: CASSFPGLAFF. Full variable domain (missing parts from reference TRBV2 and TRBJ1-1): EPEVTQTPSHQVTQMGQEVILRCVPISNHLYFYWYRQILGQKVEFLVSFYNNEISEKSEIFDDQFSVERPDGSNFTLKIRSTKLEDSAMYFCASSFPGLAFFGQGTRLTVV.

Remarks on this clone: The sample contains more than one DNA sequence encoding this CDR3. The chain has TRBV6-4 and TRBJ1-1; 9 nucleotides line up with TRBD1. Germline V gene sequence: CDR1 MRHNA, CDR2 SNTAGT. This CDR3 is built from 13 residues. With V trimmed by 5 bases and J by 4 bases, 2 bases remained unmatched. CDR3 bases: TGTGCCAGCAGTTCGACAGGGGGCACTGAAGCTTTCTTT. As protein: CASSSTGGTEAFF.

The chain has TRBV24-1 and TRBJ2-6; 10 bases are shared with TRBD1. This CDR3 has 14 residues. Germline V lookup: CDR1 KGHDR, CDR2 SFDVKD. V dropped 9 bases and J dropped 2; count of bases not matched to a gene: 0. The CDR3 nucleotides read TGTGCCACCGGGACAGGGGCTGGGGCCAACGTCCTGACTTTC. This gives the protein CATGTGAGANVLTF.

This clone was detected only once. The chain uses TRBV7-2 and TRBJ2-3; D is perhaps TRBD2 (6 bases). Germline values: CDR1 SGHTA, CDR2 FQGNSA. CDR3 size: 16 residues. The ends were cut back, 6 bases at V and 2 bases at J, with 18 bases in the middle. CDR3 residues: CASRPRGSLLTDTQYF. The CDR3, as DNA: TGTGCCAGCAGACCTCGGGGGTCCCTCCTCACAGATACGCAGTATTTT.

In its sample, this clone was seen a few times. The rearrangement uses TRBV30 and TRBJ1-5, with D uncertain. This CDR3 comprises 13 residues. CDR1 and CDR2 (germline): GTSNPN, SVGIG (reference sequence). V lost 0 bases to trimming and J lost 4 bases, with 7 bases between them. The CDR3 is CAWSVHSNQPQHF. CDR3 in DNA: TGTGCCTGGAGTGTACACAGTAATCAGCCCCAGCATTTT.

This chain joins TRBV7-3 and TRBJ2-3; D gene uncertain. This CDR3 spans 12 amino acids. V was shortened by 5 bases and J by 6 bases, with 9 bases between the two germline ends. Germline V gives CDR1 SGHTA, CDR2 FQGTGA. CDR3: CASSRTADTQYF. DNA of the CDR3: TGTGCCAGCAGCCGTACTGCGGATACGCAGTATTTT.

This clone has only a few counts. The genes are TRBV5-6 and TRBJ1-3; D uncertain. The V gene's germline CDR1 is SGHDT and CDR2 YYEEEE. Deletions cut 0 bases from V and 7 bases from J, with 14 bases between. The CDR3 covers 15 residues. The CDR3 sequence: CASSLEAGIGNTIYF. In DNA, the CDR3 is TGTGCCAGCAGCTTGGAGGCGGGGATCGGGAACACCATATATTTT.

In DNA, the CDR3 is TGCGCCAGCAGCCAAGCCCCCCCGACAGGGGGCGATGAAAAACTGTTTTTT. Amino acid sequence: CASSQAPPTGGDEKLFF. This chain uses TRBV4-3 with TRBJ1-4; 10 bases agree with TRBD1. The J segment lost 6 bases and the V segment lost 1 base, leaving 8 bases of the junction unmatched. The CDR3 sequence is 17 residues long. Germline V gives CDR1 LGHNA, CDR2 YSLEER.

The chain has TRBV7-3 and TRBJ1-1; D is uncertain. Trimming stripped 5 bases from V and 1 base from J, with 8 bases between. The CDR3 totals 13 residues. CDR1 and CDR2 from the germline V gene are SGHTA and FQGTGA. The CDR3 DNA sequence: TGTGCCAGCAGCCGGGAGGAGAACACTGAAGCTTTCTTT. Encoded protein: CASSREENTEAFF. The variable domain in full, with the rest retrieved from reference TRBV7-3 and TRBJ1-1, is GAGVSQTPSNKVTEKGKYVELRCDPISGHTALYWYRQSLGQGPEFLIYFQGTGAADDSGLPNDRFFAVRPEGSVSTLKIQRTERGDSAVYLCASSREENTEAFFGQGTRLTVV.

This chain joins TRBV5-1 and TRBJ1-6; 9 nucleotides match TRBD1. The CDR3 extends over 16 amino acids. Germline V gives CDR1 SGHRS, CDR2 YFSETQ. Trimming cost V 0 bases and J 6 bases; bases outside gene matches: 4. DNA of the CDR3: TGCGCCAGCAGCTTGGCCGTGGACAGGGGTAATTCACCCCTCCACTTT. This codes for CASSLAVDRGNSPLHF.

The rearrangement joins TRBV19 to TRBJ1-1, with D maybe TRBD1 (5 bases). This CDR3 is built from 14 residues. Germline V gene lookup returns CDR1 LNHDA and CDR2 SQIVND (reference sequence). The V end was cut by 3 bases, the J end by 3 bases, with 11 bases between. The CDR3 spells CASSIMGGDTEAFF. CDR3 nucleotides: TGTGCCAGTAGTATTATGGGAGGGGACACTGAAGCTTTCTTT.

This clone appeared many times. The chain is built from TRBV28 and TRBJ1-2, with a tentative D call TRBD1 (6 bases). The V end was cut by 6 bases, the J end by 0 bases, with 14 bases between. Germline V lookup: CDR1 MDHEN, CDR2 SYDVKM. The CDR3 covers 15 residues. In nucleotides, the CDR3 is TGTGCCAGCAGCCCTGACAGGAACTCTAACTATGGCTACACCTTC. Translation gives CASSPDRNSNYGYTF.

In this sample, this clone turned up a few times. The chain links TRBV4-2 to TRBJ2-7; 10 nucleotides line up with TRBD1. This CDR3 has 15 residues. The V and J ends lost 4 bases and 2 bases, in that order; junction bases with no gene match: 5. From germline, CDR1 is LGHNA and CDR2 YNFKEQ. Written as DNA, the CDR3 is TGTGCCAGCAGCCCCGGGACAGGGGATCCCTACGAGCAGTACTTC. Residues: CASSPGTGDPYEQYF.

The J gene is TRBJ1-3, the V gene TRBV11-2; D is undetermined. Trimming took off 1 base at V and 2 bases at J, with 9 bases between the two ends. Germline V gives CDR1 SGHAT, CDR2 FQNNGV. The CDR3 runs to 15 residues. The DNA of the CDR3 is TGTGCCAGCAGCTTAGGTCAGACTGCTGGAAACACCATATATTTT. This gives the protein CASSLGQTAGNTIYF. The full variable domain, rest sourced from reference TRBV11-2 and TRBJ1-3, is EAGVAQSPRYKIIEKRQSVAFWCNPISGHATLYWYQQILGQGPKLLIQFQNNGVVDDSQLPKDRFSAERLKGVDSTLKIQPAKLEDSAVYLCASSLGQTAGNTIYFGEGSWLTVV.

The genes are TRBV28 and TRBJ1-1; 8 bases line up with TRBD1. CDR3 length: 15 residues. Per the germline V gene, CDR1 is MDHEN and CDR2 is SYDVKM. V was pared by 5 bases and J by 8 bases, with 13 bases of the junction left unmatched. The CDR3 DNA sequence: TGTGCCAGCAGTGCCGTCTCCGGGACAGGCGCAGAAGCTTTCTTT. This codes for CASSAVSGTGAEAFF.

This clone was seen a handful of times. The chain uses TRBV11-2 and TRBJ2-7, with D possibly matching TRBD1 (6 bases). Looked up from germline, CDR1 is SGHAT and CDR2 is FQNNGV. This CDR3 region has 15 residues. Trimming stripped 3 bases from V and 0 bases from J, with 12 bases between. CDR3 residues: CASSFLGDNSYEQYF. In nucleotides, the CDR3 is TGTGCCAGCAGCTTCCTTGGGGACAACTCCTACGAGCAGTACTTC.

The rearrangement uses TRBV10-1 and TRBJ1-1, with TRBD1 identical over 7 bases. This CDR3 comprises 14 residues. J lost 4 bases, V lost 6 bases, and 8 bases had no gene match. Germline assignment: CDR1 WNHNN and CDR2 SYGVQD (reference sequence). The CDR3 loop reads CASSLTSGGTEAFF. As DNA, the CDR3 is TGCGCCAGCAGCCTGACCTCAGGGGGCACTGAAGCTTTCTTT.

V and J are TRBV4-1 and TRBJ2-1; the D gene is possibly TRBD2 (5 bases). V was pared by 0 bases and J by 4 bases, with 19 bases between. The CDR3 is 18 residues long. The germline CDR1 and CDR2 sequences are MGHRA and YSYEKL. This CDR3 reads CASSQDAPASRRYNEQFF. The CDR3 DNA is TGCGCCAGCAGCCAAGACGCCCCGGCTAGCAGACGATACAATGAGCAGTTCTTC.

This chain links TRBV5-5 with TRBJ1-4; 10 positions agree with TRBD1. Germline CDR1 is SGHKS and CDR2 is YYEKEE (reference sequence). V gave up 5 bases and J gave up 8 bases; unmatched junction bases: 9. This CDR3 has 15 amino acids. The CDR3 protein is CASSTRGQGNEKLFF. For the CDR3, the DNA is TGTGCCAGCAGTACTCGGGGACAGGGGAACGAAAAACTGTTTTTT. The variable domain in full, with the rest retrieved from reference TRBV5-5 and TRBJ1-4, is DAGVTQSPTHLIKTRGQQVTLRCSPISGHKSVSWYQQVLGQGPQFIFQYYEKEERGRGNFPDRFSARQFPNYSSELNVNALLLGDSALYLCASSTRGQGNEKLFFGSGTQLSVL.

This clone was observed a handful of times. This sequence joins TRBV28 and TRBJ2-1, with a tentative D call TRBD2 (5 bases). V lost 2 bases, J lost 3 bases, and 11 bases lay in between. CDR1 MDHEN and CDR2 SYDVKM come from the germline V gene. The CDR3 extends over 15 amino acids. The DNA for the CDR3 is TGTGCCAGCAGTTTAGGAGCGGAACACTACAATGAGCAGTTCTTC. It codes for CASSLGAEHYNEQFF.

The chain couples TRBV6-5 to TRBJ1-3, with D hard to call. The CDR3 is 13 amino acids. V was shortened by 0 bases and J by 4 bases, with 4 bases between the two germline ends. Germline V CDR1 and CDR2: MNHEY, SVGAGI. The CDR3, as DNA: TGTGCCAGCAGTTACTCCCAGGGAAACACCATATATTTT. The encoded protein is CASSYSQGNTIYF.

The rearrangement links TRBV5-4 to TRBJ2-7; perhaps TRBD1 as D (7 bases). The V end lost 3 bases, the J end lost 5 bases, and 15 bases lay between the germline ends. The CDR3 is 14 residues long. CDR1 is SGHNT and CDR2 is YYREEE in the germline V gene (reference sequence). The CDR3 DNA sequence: TGTGCCAGCAGCTCGACAGGGACTCCCAACGAGCAGTACTTC. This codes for CASSSTGTPNEQYF.

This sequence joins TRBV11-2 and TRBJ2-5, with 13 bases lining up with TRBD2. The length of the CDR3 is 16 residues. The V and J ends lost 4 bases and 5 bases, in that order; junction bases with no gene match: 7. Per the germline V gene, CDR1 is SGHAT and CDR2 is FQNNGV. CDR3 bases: TGTGCCAGCAGCTCTGGACTAGCGGGAGCCAGGGAGACCCAGTACTTC. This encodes CASSSGLAGARETQYF.

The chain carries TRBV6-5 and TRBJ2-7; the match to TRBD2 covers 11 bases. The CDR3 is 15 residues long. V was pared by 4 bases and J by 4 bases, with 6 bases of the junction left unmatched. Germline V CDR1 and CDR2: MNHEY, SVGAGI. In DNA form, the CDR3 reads TGTGCCAGCAGTTCCCGGTCTAGCGGGAGGTACGAGCAGTACTTC. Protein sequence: CASSSRSSGRYEQYF.